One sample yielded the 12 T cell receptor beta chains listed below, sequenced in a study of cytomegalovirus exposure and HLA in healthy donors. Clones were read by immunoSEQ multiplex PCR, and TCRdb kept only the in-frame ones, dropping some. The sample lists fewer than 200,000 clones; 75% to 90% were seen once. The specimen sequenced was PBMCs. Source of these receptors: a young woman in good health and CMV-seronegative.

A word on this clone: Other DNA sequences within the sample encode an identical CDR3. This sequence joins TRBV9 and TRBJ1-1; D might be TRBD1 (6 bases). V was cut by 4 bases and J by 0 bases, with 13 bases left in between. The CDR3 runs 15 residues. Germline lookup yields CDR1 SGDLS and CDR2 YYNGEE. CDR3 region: CASSPRRGLNTEAFF. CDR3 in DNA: TGTGCCAGCAGCCCCCGGCGGGGGCTGAACACTGAAGCTTTCTTT.

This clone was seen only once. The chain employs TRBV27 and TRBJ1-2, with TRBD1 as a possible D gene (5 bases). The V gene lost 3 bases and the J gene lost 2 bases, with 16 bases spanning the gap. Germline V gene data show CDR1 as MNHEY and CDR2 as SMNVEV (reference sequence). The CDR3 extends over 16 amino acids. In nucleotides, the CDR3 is TGTGCCAGCAGTTTGGCTCCAGGGTCGGCAAACTATGGCTACACCTTC. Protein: CASSLAPGSANYGYTF.

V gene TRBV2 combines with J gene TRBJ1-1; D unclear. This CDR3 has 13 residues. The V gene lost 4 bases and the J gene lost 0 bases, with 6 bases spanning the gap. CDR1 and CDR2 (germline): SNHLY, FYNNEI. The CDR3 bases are TGTGCCAGCAGTGGCCAGGTGAACACTGAAGCTTTCTTT. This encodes CASSGQVNTEAFF. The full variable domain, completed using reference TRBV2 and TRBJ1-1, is EPEVTQTPSHQVTQMGQEVILRCVPISNHLYFYWYRQILGQKVEFLVSFYNNEISEKSEIFDDQFSVERPDGSNFTLKIRSTKLEDSAMYFCASSGQVNTEAFFGQGTRLTVV.

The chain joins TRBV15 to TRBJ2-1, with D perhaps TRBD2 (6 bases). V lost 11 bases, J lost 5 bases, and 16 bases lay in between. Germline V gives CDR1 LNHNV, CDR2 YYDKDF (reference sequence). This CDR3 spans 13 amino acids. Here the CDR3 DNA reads TGTGCCTCCGGAGGGACGCTAAACAATGAGCAGTTCTTC. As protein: CASGGTLNNEQFF.

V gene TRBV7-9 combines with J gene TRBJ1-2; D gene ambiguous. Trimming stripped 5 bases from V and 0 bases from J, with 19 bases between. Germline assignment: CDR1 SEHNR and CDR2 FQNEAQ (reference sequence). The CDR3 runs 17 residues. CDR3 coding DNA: TGTGCCAGCAGCGCAACACAGTTTTCAAAACCTAACTATGGCTACACCTTC. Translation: CASSATQFSKPNYGYTF.

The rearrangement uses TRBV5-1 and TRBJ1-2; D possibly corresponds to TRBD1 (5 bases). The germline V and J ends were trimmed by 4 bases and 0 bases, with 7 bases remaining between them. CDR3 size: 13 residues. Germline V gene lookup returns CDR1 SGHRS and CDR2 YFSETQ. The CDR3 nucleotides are TGCGCCAGCAGCGGGGGGGCTAACTATGGCTACACCTTC. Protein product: CASSGGANYGYTF.

This CDR3 reads CAIRSLSTVYNEQFF. DNA of the CDR3: TGTGCCATCAGAAGCTTATCGACTGTCTACAATGAGCAGTTCTTC. The chain links TRBV10-3 to TRBJ2-1, with no clear D. There are 15 residues in the CDR3. In germline, CDR1 is ENHRY, CDR2 SYGVKD. V was cut by 6 bases and J by 3 bases, with 15 bases left in between.

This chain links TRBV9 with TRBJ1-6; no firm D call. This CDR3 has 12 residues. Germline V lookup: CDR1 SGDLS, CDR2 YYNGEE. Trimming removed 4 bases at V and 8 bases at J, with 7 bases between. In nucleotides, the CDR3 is TGTGCCAGCAGCCGTTCCGATTCACCCCTCCACTTT. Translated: CASSRSDSPLHF.

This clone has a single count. The CDR3 protein is CASSLPPGRNQPQHF. CDR3 coding DNA: TGTGCCAGCAGCCTACCGCCCGGGAGGAATCAGCCCCAGCATTTT. The chain joins TRBV2 to TRBJ1-5; D is uncertain. Germline V gives CDR1 SNHLY, CDR2 FYNNEI. The ends were cut back, 6 bases at V and 4 bases at J, with 16 bases in the middle. This CDR3 has 15 amino acids.

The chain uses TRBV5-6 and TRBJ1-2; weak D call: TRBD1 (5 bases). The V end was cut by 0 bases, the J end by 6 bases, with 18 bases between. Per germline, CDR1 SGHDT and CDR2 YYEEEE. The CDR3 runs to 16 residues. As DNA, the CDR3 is TGTGCCAGCAGCTTGGTGGACATAACGTGGGGCAATGGCTACACCTTC. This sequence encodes CASSLVDITWGNGYTF. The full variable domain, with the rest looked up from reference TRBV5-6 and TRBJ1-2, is DAGVTQSPTHLIKTRGQQVTLRCSPKSGHDTVSWYQQALGQGPQFIFQYYEEEERQRGNFPDRFSGHQFPNYSSELNVNALLLGDSALYLCASSLVDITWGNGYTFGSGTRLTVV.

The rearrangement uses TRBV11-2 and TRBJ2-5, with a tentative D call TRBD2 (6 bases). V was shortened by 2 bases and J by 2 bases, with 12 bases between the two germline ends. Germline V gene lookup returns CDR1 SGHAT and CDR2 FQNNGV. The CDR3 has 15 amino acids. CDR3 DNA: TGTGCCAGCAGCTTAAATCCCAGCGGGCAAGAGACCCAGTACTTC. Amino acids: CASSLNPSGQETQYF.

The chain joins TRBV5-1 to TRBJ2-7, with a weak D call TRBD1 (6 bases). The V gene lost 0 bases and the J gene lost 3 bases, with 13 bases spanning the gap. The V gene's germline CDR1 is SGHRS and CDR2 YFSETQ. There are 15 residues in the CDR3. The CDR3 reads CASSLGHRDHYEQYF. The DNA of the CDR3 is TGCGCCAGCAGCTTGGGTCACAGGGACCACTACGAGCAGTACTTC.